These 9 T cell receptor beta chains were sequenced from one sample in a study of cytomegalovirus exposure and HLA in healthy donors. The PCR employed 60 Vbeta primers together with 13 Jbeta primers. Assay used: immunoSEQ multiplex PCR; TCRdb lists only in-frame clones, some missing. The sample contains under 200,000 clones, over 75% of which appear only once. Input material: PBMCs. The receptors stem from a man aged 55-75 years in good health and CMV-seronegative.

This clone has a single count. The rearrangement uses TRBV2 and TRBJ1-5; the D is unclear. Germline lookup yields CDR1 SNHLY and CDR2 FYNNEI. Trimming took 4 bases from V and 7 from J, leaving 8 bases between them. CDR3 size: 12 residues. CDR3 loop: CASSAVIQPQHF. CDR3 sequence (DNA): TGTGCCAGCAGTGCGGTGATACAGCCCCAGCATTTT.

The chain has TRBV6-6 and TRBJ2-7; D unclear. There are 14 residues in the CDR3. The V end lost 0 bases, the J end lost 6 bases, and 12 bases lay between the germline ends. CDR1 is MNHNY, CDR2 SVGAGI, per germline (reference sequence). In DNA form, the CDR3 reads TGTGCCAGCAGTTACTCGGGCATTATCGGCGAGCAGTACTTC. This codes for CASSYSGIIGEQYF.

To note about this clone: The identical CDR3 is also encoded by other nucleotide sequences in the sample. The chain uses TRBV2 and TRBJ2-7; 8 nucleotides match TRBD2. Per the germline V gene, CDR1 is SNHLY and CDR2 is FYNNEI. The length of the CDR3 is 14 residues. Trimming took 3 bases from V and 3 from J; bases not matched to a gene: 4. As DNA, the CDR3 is TGTGCCAGCAGTGATGGGCTAGCGGGCTACGAGCAGTACTTC. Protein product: CASSDGLAGYEQYF.

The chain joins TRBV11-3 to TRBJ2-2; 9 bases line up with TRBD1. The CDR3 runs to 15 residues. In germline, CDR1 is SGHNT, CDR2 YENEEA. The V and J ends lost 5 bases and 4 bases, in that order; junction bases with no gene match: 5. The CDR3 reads CASSDQQGATGELFF. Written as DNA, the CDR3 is TGTGCCAGCAGCGATCAACAGGGGGCCACCGGGGAGCTGTTTTTT.

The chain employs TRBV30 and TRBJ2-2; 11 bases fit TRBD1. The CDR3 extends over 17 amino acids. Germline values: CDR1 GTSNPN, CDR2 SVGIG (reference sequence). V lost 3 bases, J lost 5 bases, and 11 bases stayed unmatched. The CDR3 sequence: CAWRELGQGAQTGELFF. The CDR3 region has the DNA TGTGCCTGGAGGGAGCTAGGACAGGGGGCGCAAACCGGGGAGCTGTTTTTT.

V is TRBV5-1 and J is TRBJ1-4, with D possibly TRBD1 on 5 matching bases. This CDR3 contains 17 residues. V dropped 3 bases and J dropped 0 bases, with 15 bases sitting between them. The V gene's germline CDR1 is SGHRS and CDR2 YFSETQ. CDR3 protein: CASSWGRDVATNEKLFF. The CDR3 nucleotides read TGCGCCAGCAGCTGGGGCCGCGACGTTGCAACTAATGAAAAACTGTTTTTT.

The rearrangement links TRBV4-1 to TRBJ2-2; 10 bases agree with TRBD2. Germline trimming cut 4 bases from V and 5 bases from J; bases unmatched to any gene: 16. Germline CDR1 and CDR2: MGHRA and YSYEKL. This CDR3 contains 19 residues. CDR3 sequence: CASSPRGLAGEVRTGELFF. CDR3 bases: TGCGCCAGCAGCCCAAGGGGTCTAGCGGGAGAAGTGCGGACCGGGGAGCTGTTTTTT.

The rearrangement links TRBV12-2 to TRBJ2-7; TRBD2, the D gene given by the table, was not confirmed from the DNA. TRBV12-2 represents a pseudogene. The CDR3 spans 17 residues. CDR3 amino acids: CASRLDRLAGGRDEQYF. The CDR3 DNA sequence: TGTGCAAGTCGCTTAGACCGTCTAGCGGGCGGGCGCGACGAGCAGTACTTC.

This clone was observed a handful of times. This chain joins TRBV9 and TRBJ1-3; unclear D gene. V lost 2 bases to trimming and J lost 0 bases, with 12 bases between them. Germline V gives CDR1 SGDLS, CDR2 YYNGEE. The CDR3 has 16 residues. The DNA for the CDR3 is TGTGCCAGCAGCGTCGCGGGGATTAGCTCTGGAAACACCATATATTTT. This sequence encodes CASSVAGISSGNTIYF.